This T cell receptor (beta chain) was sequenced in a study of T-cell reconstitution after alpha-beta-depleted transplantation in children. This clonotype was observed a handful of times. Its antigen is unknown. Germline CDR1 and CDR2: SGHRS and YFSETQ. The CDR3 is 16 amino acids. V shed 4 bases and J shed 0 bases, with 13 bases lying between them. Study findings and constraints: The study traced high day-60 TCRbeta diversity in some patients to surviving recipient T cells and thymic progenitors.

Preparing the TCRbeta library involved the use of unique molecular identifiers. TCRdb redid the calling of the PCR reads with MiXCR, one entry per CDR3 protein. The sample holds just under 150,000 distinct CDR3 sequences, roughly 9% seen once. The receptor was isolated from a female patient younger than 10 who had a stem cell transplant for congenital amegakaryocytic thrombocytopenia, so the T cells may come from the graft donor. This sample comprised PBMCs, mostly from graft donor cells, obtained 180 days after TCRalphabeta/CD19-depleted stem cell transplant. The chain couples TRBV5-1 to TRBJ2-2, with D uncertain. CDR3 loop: CASSGTIRPNTGELFF. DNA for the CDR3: TGCGCCAGCAGCGGAACAATACGGCCGAACACCGGGGAGCTGTTTTTT.